This TCR beta chain derives from a study of CD8+CD57+ T cells in acquired aplastic anemia. Across the whole study: Across the sorted CD4+ and CD8+ cells, DNA amounts averaged roughly 3.5 ug. On average, healthy donors gave approximately 9.9 million reads for CD4+ cells.

This clonotype appeared many times. Its antigen is still unknown. The study profiled TCR beta VDJ and CDR3 using genomic DNA as template. Via MiXCR, TCRdb re-called the reads, giving one row per CDR3 protein. Among around 130,000 distinct CDR3 sequences listed, around 48% were seen once. Findings and limits, study-wide: The number of CD8+ CDR3 sequences shared by patients and controls was twenty-nine. Controls did not differ significantly from patients in CD8+ Simpson's diversity.

With V trimmed by 6 bases and J by 3 bases, 3 bases remained unmatched. CDR3 length: 13 residues. Germline CDR1 reads SGHDT; CDR2 reads YYEEEE. This sequence was found in a human donor in good health, serving as a control. V and J are TRBV5-6 and TRBJ1-1, with 9 positions matching TRBD1. Source material: sorted CD4+, CD8+, or CD8+CD57+ T cells (not recorded which) from PBMCs. The CDR3 here is CASIRTGDTEAFF. DNA of the CDR3: TGTGCCAGCATCCGGACAGGGGACACTGAAGCTTTCTTT.